These T cell receptor beta chains were read from a single sample in a study of human T cells and chemical hapten exposure. TCRdb re-analysed the RACE reads in MiXCR, keeping a single row per CDR3 protein. This table has a few hundred thousand distinct CDR3 sequences, 5.5% appearing once. The sequencing used whole blood, collected in connection with sensitization to the hapten diphenylcyclopropenone (DPC). The receptors originated from a woman under 30 with alopecia areata. Some clones in this sample may be carry-over from other donors' samples. CDR3s include the opening cysteine and the closing phenylalanine or tryptophan. D genes are given only for firm matches. The size entry is marked missing in some rows and otherwise reads once, few, many or a size class.

CDR3nt: TGTGCCAGCAGTAACAACGGGGGGCTGGCAGATACGCAGTATTTT; CDR3aa: CASSNNGGLADTQYF; v_gene: TRBV12-3/TRBV12-4; j_gene: TRBJ2-3; len: 15; d_gene: -; abundance: many
CDR3nt: TGTGCCAGCAGTACGGGACAGAACACTGAAGCTTTCTTT; CDR3aa: CASSTGQNTEAFF; v_gene: TRBV6-2/TRBV6-3; j_gene: TRBJ1-1; len: 13; d_gene: -; abundance: many
CDR3nt: TGTGCCAGCTCACCAATCCTTACGCGGGACTCTGGGGCCAACGTCCTGACTTTC; CDR3aa: CASSPILTRDSGANVLTF; v_gene: TRBV18; j_gene: TRBJ2-6; len: 18; d_gene: -; abundance: few
CDR3nt: TGCGCCAGCAGCCAAGATGGACAGGGAGGTCAGCCCCAGCATTTT; CDR3aa: CASSQDGQGGQPQHF; v_gene: TRBV4-3; j_gene: TRBJ1-5; len: 15; d_gene: TRBD1; abundance: -
CDR3nt: TGTGCCAGCACCCCCCCGGGACTAGCTGCGACAGATACGCAGTATTTT; CDR3aa: CASTPPGLAATDTQYF; v_gene: TRBV2; j_gene: TRBJ2-3; len: 16; d_gene: TRBD2; abundance: few
CDR3nt: TGTGCCAGCAGCAAAGGGGAGTGCAGGAGGGGACCCTACGAGCAGTACTTC; CDR3aa: CASSKGECRRGPYEQYF; v_gene: TRBV21-1; j_gene: TRBJ2-7; len: 17; d_gene: -; abundance: many
CDR3nt: TGTGCCAGCAGCCGGGACAGGGGGCAAGGCTACACCTTC; CDR3aa: CASSRDRGQGYTF; v_gene: TRBV3-1; j_gene: TRBJ1-2; len: 13; d_gene: TRBD1; abundance: many
CDR3nt: TGTGCCAGCAGCACCACCGGGGAGCTGTTTTTT; CDR3aa: CASSTTGELFF; v_gene: TRBV6-2/TRBV6-3; j_gene: TRBJ2-2; len: 11; d_gene: -; abundance: many
CDR3nt: TGTGCCAGCAGCTTAGGGGCAGGGATGACCAAAAACATTCAGTACTTC; CDR3aa: CASSLGAGMTKNIQYF; v_gene: TRBV7-8; j_gene: TRBJ2-4; len: 16; d_gene: -; abundance: few
CDR3nt: TGTGCCAGCAGCTTGGTGTTTCAGGGCGATTCACCCCTCCACTTT; CDR3aa: CASSLVFQGDSPLHF; v_gene: TRBV5-5; j_gene: TRBJ1-6; len: 15; d_gene: -; abundance: few
CDR3nt: TGCGCCAGCAGCCAAGTGCCCCTTACAGATACGCAGTATTTT; CDR3aa: CASSQVPLTDTQYF; v_gene: TRBV4-1; j_gene: TRBJ2-3; len: 14; d_gene: -; abundance: -
CDR3nt: TGTGCCAGCAGCCCCCAGGGGGTTTTGAACAATCAGCCCCAGCATTTT; CDR3aa: CASSPQGVLNNQPQHF; v_gene: TRBV7-2; j_gene: TRBJ1-5; len: 16; d_gene: TRBD1; abundance: few
CDR3nt: TGTGCCAGCAGATACGAGGGGAGGAACACTGAAGCTTTCTTT; CDR3aa: CASRYEGRNTEAFF; v_gene: TRBV3-1; j_gene: TRBJ1-1; len: 14; d_gene: -; abundance: few
CDR3nt: TGTGCCAGCAGTCTACAGGGGAGCATCGATACGCAGTATTTT; CDR3aa: CASSLQGSIDTQYF; v_gene: TRBV6-2/TRBV6-3; j_gene: TRBJ2-3; len: 14; d_gene: TRBD1; abundance: many
CDR3nt: TGTGCCAGTAGTCCGCGGACAGACACCGGGGAGCTGTTTTTT; CDR3aa: CASSPRTDTGELFF; v_gene: TRBV19; j_gene: TRBJ2-2; len: 14; d_gene: -; abundance: -
CDR3nt: TGTGCCAGCAGAGATACAGGGGGCGGTAGCAATCAGCCCCAGCATTTT; CDR3aa: CASRDTGGGSNQPQHF; v_gene: TRBV28; j_gene: TRBJ1-5; len: 16; d_gene: TRBD1; abundance: -